This is a list of T cell receptor beta chains from one sample in a study of blood T cell repertoires in COVID-19. The repertoire was sequenced with immunoSEQ multiplex PCR; TCRdb's copy has only in-frame clones and lacks some. The top ten hold 5.1% of the sample, which has around 99,000 clones, about nine tenths seen once. Input material: peripheral blood. Every receptor here comes from a man over 45 with acute or convalescent COVID-19. Both conserved end residues are part of each CDR3. D genes are given only for firm matches. A clone size is listed for some rows: how often the clone was seen (once, few, many), or a class if it is expanded.

>TRBV6-5|-|TRBD1|TRBJ1-6
TGTGCCAGCAGTTACGGGTCCGGGACAGGGGATTCACCCCTCCACTTT
CASSYGSGTGDSPLHF
>TRBV4-2|once|-|TRBJ2-4
TGTGCCAGCAGCCAAGACAGGGGTGGGAACATTCAGTACTTC
CASSQDRGGNIQYF
>TRBV11-2|-|-|TRBJ1-2
TGTGCCAGCAGTCGCTCCGGGACTCCTAACTATGGCTACACCTTC
CASSRSGTPNYGYTF
>TRBV29-1|-|TRBD2|TRBJ2-1
TGCAGCGTTGTCGGGGGGAGCTCCTACAATGAGCAGTTCTTC
CSVVGGSSYNEQFF
>TRBV7-9|-|TRBD1|TRBJ2-2
TGTGCTGTACAGGGGGCGGCCGGGGAGCTGTTTTTT
CAVQGAAGELFF
>TRBV6-5|-|TRBD1|TRBJ1-2
TGTGCCAGCAGCCCAGGGGGCGCGGGGGGCTACACCTTC
CASSPGGAGGYTF
>TRBV5-4|-|-|TRBJ1-2
TGTGCCAGCAGCTTGGTAGGAACAGGCTATGGCTACACCTTC
CASSLVGTGYGYTF
>TRBV27|few|TRBD1|TRBJ2-7
TGTGCCAGCAGTTTAACCCCACGGACAGGGGGCAATTACGAGCAGTACTTC
CASSLTPRTGGNYEQYF
>TRBV5-6|-|TRBD1|TRBJ2-7
TGTGCCAGCAGTCCAAGACAGGGTTACGAGCAGTACTTC
CASSPRQGYEQYF
>TRBV6-5|once|TRBD1|TRBJ1-2
TGTGCCAGCAGACCCCCGGACAGGGGAAACTATGGCTACACCTTC
CASRPPDRGNYGYTF